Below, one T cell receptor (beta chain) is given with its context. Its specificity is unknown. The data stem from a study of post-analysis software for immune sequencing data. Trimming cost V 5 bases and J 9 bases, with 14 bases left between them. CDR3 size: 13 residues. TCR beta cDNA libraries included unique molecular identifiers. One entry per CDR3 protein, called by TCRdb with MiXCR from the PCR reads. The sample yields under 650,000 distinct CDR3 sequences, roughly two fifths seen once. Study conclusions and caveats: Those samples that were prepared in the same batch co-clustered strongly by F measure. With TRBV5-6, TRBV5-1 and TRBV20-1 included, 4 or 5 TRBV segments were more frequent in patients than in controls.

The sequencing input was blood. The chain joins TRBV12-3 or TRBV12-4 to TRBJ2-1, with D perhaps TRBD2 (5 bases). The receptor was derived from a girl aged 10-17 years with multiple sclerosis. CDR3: CASSTRGHSEQFF. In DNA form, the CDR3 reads TGTGCCAGCAGTACCCGAGGGCACAGTGAGCAGTTCTTC.